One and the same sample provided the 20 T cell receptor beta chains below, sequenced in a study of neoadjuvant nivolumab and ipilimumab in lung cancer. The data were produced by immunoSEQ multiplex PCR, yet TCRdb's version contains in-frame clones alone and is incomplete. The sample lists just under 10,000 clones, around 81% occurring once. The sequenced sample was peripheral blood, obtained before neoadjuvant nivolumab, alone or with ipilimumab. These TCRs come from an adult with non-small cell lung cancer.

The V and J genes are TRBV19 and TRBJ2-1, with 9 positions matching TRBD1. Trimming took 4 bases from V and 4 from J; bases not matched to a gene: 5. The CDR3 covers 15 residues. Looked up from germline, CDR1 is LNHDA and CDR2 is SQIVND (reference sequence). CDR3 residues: CASSNPGTGYNEQFF. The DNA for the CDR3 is TGTGCCAGTAGTAATCCCGGGACAGGGTACAATGAGCAGTTCTTC.

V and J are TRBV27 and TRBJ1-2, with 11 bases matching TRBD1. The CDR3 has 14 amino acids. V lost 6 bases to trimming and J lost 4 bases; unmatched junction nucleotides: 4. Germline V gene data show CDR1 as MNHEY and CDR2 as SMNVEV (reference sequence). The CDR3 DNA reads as TGTGCCAGCAGAAGGACAGGGGGCGGCTATGGCTACACCTTC. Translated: CASRRTGGGYGYTF.

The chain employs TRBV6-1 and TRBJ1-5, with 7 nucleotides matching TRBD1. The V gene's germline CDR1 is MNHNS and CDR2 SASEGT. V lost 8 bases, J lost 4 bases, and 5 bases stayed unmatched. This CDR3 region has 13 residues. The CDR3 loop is CASLGQINQPQHF. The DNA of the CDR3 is TGTGCCAGCCTGGGACAGATTAATCAGCCCCAGCATTTT.

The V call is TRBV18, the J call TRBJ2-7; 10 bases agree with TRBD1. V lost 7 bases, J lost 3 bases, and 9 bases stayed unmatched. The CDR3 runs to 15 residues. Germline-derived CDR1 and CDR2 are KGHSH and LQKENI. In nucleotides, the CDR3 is TGTGCCAGCTACGGGACAGGGGAACGTAGCTACGAGCAGTACTTC. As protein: CASYGTGERSYEQYF.

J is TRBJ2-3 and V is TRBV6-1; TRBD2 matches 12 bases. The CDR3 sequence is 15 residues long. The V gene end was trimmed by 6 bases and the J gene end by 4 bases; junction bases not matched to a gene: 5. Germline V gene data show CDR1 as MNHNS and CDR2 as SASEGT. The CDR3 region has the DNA TGTGCCAGCAGGGGACTAGCGGGTGAGGCAGATACGCAGTATTTT. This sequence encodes CASRGLAGEADTQYF.

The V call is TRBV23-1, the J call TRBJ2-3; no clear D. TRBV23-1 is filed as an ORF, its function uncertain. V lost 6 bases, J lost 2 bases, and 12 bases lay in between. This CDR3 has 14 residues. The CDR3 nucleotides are TGCGCCAGCAGCCCGCATCGCGCCACAGATACGCAGTATTTT. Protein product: CASSPHRATDTQYF.

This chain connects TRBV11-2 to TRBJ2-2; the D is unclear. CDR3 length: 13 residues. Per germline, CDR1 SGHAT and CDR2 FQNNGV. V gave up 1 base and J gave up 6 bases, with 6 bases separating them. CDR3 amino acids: CASSLVNAGELFF. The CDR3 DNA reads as TGTGCCAGCAGCTTAGTAAACGCCGGGGAGCTGTTTTTT.

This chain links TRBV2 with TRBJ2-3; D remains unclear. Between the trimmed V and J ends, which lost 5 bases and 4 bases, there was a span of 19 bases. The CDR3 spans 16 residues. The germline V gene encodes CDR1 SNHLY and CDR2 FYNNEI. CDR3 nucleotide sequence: TGTGCCAGCAGTTCGTTAGGGCAAGTCCCCCCAGATACGCAGTATTTT. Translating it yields CASSSLGQVPPDTQYF.

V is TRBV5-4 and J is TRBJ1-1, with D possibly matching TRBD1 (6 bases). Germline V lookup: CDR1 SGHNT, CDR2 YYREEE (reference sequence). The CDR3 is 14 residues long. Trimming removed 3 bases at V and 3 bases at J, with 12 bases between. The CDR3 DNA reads TGTGCCAGCAGCTGGCAGGGGCGGGACACTGAAGCTTTCTTT. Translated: CASSWQGRDTEAFF. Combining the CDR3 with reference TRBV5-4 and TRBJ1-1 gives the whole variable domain ETGVTQSPTHLIKTRGQQVTLRCSSQSGHNTVSWYQQALGQGPQFIFQYYREEENGRGNFPPRFSGLQFPNYSSELNVNALELDDSALYLCASSWQGRDTEAFFGQGTRLTVV.

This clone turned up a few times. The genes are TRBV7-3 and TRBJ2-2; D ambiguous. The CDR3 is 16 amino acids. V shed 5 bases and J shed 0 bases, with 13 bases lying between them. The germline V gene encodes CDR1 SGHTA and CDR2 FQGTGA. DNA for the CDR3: TGTGCCAGCAGCGTGCAAAAAGTGGCGAACACCGGGGAGCTGTTTTTT. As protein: CASSVQKVANTGELFF.

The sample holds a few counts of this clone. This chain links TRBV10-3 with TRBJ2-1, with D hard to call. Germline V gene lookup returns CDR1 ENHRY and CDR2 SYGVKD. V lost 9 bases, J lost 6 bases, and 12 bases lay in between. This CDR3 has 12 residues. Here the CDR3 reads CAISSELNEQFF. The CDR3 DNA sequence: TGTGCCATTTCTTCGGAGCTCAATGAGCAGTTCTTC.

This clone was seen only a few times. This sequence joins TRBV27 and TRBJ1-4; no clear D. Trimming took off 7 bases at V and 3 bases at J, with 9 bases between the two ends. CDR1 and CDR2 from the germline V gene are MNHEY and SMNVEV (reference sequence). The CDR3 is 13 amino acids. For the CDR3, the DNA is TGTGCCAGCATCGGCGGGGCTAATGAAAAACTGTTTTTT. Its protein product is CASIGGANEKLFF.

The CDR3, as DNA: TGTGCCAGTAAGGGGACTGGGAACCCTCCAGCTTTCTTT. It is translated as CASKGTGNPPAFF. The gene calls are TRBV19 and TRBJ1-1; TRBD1 is a possible D gene (5 bases). Trimming took off 7 bases at V and 10 bases at J, with 19 bases between the two ends. The CDR3 has 13 amino acids. Germline CDR1 LNHDA, CDR2 SQIVND (reference sequence).

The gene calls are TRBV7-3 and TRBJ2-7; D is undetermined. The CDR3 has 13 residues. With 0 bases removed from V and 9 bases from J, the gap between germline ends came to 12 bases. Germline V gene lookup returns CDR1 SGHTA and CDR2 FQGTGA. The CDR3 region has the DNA TGTGCCAGCAGCTTAACGTTAGGTGCGGTGCAGTACTTC. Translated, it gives CASSLTLGAVQYF.

CDR3 sequence: CASSLQPGGETQYF. In nucleotides, the CDR3 is TGTGCCAGCAGTTTACAGCCAGGGGGAGAGACCCAGTACTTC. This sequence joins TRBV28 and TRBJ2-5; TRBD1 matches at 7 bases. CDR3 length: 14 residues. Trimming took 2 bases from V and 4 from J; bases not matched to a gene: 4. Per the germline V gene, CDR1 is MDHEN and CDR2 is SYDVKM.

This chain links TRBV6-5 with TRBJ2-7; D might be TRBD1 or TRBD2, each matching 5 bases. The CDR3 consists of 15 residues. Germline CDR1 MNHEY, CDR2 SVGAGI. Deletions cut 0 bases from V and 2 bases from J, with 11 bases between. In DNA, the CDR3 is TGTGCCAGCAGTTACTCAGGGGTGGGGGCCTACGAGCAGTACTTC. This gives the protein CASSYSGVGAYEQYF.

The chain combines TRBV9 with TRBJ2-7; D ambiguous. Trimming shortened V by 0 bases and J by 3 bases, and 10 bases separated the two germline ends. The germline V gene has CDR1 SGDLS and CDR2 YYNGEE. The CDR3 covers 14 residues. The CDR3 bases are TGTGCCAGCAGCGTAGGGGTAGTAAACTACGAGCAGTACTTC. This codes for CASSVGVVNYEQYF.

The CDR3 nucleotides read TGTGCCAGCAGTGAACAACCGGGACCGTCTAATGAAAAACTGTTTTTT. Translation gives CASSEQPGPSNEKLFF. V gene TRBV6-1 combines with J gene TRBJ1-4, with a tentative D call TRBD1 (5 bases). CDR3 size: 16 residues. CDR1 is MNHNS and CDR2 is SASEGT in the germline V gene. With 2 bases removed from V and 3 bases from J, the gap between germline ends came to 13 bases.

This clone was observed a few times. CDR3 in DNA: TGTGCCAGCAGCTCGCAGGGGATTTCATCCTACGAGCAGTACTTC. It codes for CASSSQGISSYEQYF. This sequence joins TRBV11-2 and TRBJ2-7; D is possibly TRBD1 (6 bases). This CDR3 region has 15 residues. V was trimmed by 4 bases and J by 1 base, leaving 14 bases between them. CDR1 and CDR2 from the germline V gene are SGHAT and FQNNGV.

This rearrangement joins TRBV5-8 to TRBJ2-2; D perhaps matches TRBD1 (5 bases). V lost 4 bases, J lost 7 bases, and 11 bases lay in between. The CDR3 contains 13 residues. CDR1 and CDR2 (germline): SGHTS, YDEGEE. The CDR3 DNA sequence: TGTGCCAGCAGCCTAGGGGTTGGCGGGGAGCTGTTTTTT. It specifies CASSLGVGGELFF.